Sequencing of this T cell receptor (beta chain) was carried out in a study of T cell responses to AZD1222 COVID-19 vaccine. The CDR3 covers 12 residues. CDR1 is GTSNPN, CDR2 SVGIG, per germline (reference sequence). V lost 5 bases and J lost 0, with 8 bases in between. Findings of the study overall: Dominant at 160-218 and 743-854, vaccine-associated CD4 TCRs also spanned spike.

TCRdb's table, derived via immunoSEQ multiplex PCR, lists solely in-frame clones and lacks some. The profile shows roughly 110,000 clones, roughly 90% of them singletons. Regarding this clone: Its antigen is undetermined.

This chain links TRBV30 with TRBJ2-7, with a possible D match to TRBD2 (5 bases). The sample was peripheral blood, taken on day 0 of AZD1222 vaccination. This TCR was sampled from an adult in good health. CDR3 residues: CAWGENSYEQYF. The CDR3 DNA sequence: TGTGCCTGGGGGGAGAACTCCTACGAGCAGTACTTC.